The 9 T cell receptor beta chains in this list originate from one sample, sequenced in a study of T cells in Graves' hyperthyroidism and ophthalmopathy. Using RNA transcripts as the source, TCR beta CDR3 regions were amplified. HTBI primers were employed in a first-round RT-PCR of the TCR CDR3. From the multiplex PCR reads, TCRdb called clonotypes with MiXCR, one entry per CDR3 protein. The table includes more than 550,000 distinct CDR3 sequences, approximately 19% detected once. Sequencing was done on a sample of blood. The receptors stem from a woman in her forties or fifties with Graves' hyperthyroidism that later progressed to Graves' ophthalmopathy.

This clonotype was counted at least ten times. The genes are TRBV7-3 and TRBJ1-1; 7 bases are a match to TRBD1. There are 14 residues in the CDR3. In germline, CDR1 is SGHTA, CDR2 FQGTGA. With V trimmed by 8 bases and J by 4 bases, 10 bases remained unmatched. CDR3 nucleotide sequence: TGTGCCAGCGCATCACAGGGGTACGCCACTGAAGCTTTCTTT. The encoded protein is CASASQGYATEAFF. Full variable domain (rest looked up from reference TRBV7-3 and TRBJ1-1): GAGVSQTPSNKVTEKGKYVELRCDPISGHTALYWYRQSLGQGPEFLIYFQGTGAADDSGLPNDRFFAVRPEGSVSTLKIQRTERGDSAVYLCASASQGYATEAFFGQGTRLTVV.

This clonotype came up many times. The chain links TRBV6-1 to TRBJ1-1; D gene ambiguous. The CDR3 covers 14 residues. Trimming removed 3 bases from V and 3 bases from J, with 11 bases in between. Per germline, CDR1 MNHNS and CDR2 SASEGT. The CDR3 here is CASSDLVGDTEAFF. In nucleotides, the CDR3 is TGTGCCAGCAGTGACCTGGTTGGGGACACTGAAGCTTTCTTT.

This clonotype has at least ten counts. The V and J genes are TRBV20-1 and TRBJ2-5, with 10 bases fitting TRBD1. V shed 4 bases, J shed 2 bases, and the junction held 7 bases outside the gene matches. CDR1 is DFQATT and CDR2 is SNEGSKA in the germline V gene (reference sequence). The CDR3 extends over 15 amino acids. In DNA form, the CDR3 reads TGCAGTGCTATCCGGACAGGGGGAGAACAAGAGACCCAGTACTTC. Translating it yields CSAIRTGGEQETQYF.

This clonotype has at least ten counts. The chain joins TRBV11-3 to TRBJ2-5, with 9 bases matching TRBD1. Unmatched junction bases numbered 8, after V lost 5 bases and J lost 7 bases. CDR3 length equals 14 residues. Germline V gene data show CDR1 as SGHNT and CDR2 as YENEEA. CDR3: CASSKSGQGTTQYF. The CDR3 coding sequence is TGTGCCAGCAGCAAATCGGGACAGGGTACGACCCAGTACTTC.

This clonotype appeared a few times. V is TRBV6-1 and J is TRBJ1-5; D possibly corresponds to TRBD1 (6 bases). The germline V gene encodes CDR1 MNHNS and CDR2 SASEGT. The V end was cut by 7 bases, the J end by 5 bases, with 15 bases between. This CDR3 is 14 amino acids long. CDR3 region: CASTNNGGHQPQHF. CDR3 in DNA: TGTGCCAGCACCAATAATGGGGGGCATCAGCCCCAGCATTTT.

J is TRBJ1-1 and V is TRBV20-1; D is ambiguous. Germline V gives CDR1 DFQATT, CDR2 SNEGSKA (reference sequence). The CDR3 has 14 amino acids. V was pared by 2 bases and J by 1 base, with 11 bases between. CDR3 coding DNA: TGCAGTGCTAGACCTAGGACCACGAACACTGAAGCTTTCTTT. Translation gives CSARPRTTNTEAFF.

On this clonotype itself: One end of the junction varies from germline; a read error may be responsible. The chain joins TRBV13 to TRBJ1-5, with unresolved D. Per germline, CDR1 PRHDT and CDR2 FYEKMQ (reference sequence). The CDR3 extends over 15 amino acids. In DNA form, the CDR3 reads TGTGCCAGCAGCTTACGGGGAGGTAGCGATCAGCCCCAGCATTTT. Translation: CASSLRGGSDQPQHF.

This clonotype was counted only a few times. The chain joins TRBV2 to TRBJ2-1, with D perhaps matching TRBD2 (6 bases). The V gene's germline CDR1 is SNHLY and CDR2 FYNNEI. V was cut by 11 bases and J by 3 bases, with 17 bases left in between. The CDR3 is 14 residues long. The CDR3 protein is CAGLGGGDYNEQFF. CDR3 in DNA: TGTGCCGGTCTCGGCGGCGGGGACTACAATGAGCAGTTCTTC.

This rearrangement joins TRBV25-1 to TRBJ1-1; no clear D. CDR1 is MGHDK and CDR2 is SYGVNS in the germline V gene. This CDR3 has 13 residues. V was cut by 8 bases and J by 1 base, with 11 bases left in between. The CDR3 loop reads CASQLEGNTEAFF. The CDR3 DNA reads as TGTGCCAGCCAACTGGAGGGGAACACTGAAGCTTTCTTT.